One sample yielded the 5 T cell receptor beta chains listed below, sequenced in a study of cytotoxic CD8 clonotypes in ibrutinib-treated CLL. The assay was immunoSEQ multiplex PCR, and TCRdb's table has in-frame clones only and misses some. The profile shows about 140,000 clones, more than 70% of them singletons. Sequencing used PBMCs, obtained after 36 months of ibrutinib treatment. These receptors were taken from a human donor with chronic lymphocytic leukemia.

The rearrangement uses TRBV18 and TRBJ2-1; the match to TRBD1 covers 7 bases. Per the germline V gene, CDR1 is KGHSH and CDR2 is LQKENI. The ends lost 6 bases at V and 7 bases at J; junction bases unmatched: 12. The CDR3 has 15 amino acids. CDR3 in amino acids: CASSQGVTYRNEQFF. CDR3 DNA sequence: TGTGCCAGCTCTCAGGGGGTCACCTATAGGAATGAGCAGTTCTTC. Drawing the rest from reference TRBV18 and TRBJ2-1, the complete variable domain is NAGVMQNPRHLVRRRGQEARLRCSPMKGHSHVYWYRQLPEEGLKFMVYLQKENIIDESGMPKERFSAEFPKEGPSILRIQQVVRGDSAAYFCASSQGVTYRNEQFFGPGTRLTVL.

V gene TRBV7-6 combines with J gene TRBJ2-2, with D tentatively TRBD2 (6 bases). Germline values: CDR1 SGHVS, CDR2 FNYEAQ. V gave up 7 bases and J gave up 7 bases, with 22 bases separating them. This CDR3 has 16 amino acids. CDR3: CASTHFREREYGELFF. As DNA, the CDR3 is TGTGCCAGCACCCATTTCCGGGAGAGGGAGTACGGGGAGCTGTTTTTT.

V is TRBV2 and J is TRBJ2-7; maybe TRBD1 (6 bases). Germline assignment: CDR1 SNHLY and CDR2 FYNNEI. The ends were cut back, 4 bases at V and 4 bases at J, with 8 bases in the middle. The length of the CDR3 is 12 residues. CDR3 sequence (DNA): TGTGCCAGCAGTGTACAGGGTTACGAGCAGTACTTC. Its protein is CASSVQGYEQYF.

The chain links TRBV21-1 to TRBJ1-1. TRBV21-1 is flagged as a pseudogene. CDR3 length: 14 amino acids. The CDR3: CASSNEGLNTEAFF. CDR3 in DNA: TGTGCCAGCAGCAACGAAGGGCTGAACACTGAAGCTTTCTTT.

The genes are TRBV18 and TRBJ2-3; D ambiguous. V lost 3 bases and J lost 6, with 16 bases in between. The CDR3 length is 15 residues. Germline CDR1 and CDR2: KGHSH and LQKENI. This CDR3 is CASSPSLDRRDTQYF. The CDR3 coding sequence is TGTGCCAGCTCACCGTCGTTGGATCGCAGGGATACGCAGTATTTT.